This TCR beta chain was obtained from a study of response to subunit inactivated influenza vaccine (dated by TCRdb to the late 2010s). Turning to the overall study: Deep quantitative T cell receptor repertoire profiling was used in the study to track responses to a trivalent subunit inactivated influenza vaccine.

Trimming removed 6 bases from V and 6 bases from J; the gene matches leave 2 bases unexplained. The germline V gene provides CDR1 MDHEN and CDR2 SYDVKM. The CDR3 contains 14 residues, cysteine and phenylalanine counted. Left in the record is the CDR3 DNA by itself, 42 bases read in frame from the first base. Library construction relied on RT-PCR. Sequencing was carried out with an Illumina HiSeq 2500. TCRdb reprocessing: public reads trimmed at Q25 with fastp, clones called with MiXCR, in-frame beta chains kept. Under each unique CDR3 protein, matching rows form one entry showing the most common genes and DNA. The sample table contains a few hundred thousand distinct CDR3 sequences; only one count was recorded for approximately 15% of them. More than 9.5% of the sample rests with the top ten. Comment on this clonotype: Its cognate antigen has yet to be identified. No much larger clone is present one base from it, and per-base qualities are unavailable.

Overall results and qualifications from the work: The authors suggested that each seasonal influenza vaccination may recruit only a limited number of new T cells.

The clonotype was recovered from a man between 50 and 59 years old who received an inactivated influenza vaccine. Donor details come from another sample of the same person, matched by shared clones. The sample in question was PBMCs from blood, obtained about 12 days after vaccination. The chain is encoded by TRBV28 joined to TRBJ1-4, with 12 bases aligning to TRBD1. The DNA sequence reads TGTGCCAGCAGGGGGACAGGGGGCGATGAAAAACTGTTTTTT. Its coded protein is CASRGTGGDEKLFF.